The clone carrying this T cell receptor (beta chain) was recorded at least ten times. The V segment lost 5 bases and the J segment 5 bases; nucleotides outside the gene matches: 4. Germline V gene lookup returns CDR1 SGHVS and CDR2 FNYEAQ. The CDR3 loop spans 13 amino acids. TCRdb reanalysed the 5' RACE reads using MiXCR and keeps one entry per CDR3 protein. The data show more than 15,000 distinct CDR3 sequences, 4% seen once. The sample belongs to a study of T cells after yellow fever vaccination. Points from the study as a whole: Relatively few clonotypes were ones that appeared in both CD4 and CD8 compartments. Contamination of FACS-sorted repertoires by abundant clonotypes from the bulk population could occur. Peak timing came faster in the weaker secondary response, day 5 versus 15. A large majority of primary-vaccination clones showed up again after the booster (96% CD4, around 90% CD8).

V and J are TRBV7-6 and TRBJ1-2, with TRBD1 matching over 8 bases. This TCR came from a man aged 25 to 40 who received the YFV17D yellow fever vaccine. Here the sequenced sample was PBMCs, either bulk or a sorted T-cell subset (CD4+, CD8+, memory, or dextramer-sorted; not recorded which), taken 15 days after the yellow fever booster vaccination. The DNA of the CDR3 is TGTGCCAGCAGCCCAGGGGGCGTATATGGCTACACCTTC. Amino acids: CASSPGGVYGYTF.